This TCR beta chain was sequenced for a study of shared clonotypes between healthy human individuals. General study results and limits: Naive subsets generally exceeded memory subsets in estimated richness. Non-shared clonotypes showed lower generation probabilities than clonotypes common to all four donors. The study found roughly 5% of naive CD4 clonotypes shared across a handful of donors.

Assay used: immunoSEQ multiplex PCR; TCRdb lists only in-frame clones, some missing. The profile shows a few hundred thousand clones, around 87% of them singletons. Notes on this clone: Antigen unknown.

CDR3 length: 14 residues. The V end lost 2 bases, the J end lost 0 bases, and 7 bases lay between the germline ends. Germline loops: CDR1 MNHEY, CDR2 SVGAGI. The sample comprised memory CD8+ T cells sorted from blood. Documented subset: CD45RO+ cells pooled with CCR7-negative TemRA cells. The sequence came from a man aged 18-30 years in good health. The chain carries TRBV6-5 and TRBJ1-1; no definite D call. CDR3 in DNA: TGTGCCAGCAGTTACGAGAAGCTGAACACTGAAGCTTTCTTT. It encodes CASSYEKLNTEAFF.